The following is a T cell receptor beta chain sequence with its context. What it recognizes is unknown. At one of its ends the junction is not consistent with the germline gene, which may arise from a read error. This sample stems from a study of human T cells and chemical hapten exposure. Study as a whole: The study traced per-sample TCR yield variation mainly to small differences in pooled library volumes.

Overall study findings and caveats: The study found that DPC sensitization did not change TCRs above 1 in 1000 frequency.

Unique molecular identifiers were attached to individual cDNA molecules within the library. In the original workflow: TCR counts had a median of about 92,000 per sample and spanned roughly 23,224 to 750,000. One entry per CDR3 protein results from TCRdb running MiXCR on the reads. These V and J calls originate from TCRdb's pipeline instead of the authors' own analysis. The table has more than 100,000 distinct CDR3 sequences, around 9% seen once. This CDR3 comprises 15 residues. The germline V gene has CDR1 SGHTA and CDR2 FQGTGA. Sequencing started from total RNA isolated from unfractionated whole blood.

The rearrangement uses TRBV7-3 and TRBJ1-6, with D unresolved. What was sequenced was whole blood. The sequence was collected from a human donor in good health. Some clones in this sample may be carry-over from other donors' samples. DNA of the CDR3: TGTGCCAGCAGCTCCACGGTAGCCTATGATTCACCCCTCCACTTT. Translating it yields CASSSTVAYDSPLHF. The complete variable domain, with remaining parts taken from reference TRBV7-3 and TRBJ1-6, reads GAGVSQTPSNKVTEKGKYVELRCDPISGHTALYWYRQSLGQGPEFLIYFQGTGAADDSGLPNDRFFAVRPEGSVSTLKIQRTERGDSAVYLCASSSTVAYDSPLHFGNGTRLTVT.